What follows are 19 T cell receptor beta chains derived from one specimen sequenced in a study of persistence of HIV-infected CD4 T cells. Stimulation used about 10 ug/mL lysate from CMV-infected fibroblasts. Memory cells lacking CD40L and CD69 with high CD45RO were sorted. This was the immunoSEQ version 4 assay in survey mode. Sequenced by immunoSEQ multiplex PCR; TCRdb stores in-frame clones only, minus some. The table has 25,000 to 30,000 clones, more than 75% seen once. No cognate antigen is known for these TCRs. This specimen was CD4+ T cells sorted from PBMCs after roughly 19-hour stimulation, taken from a patient who received antiretroviral therapy. Receptors were obtained from an adult man with HIV who was CMV-seropositive.

The chain has TRBV15 and TRBJ2-1; D is perhaps TRBD2 (6 bases). In germline, CDR1 is LNHNV, CDR2 YYDKDF (reference sequence). The V gene lost 1 base and the J gene lost 8 bases, with 12 bases spanning the gap. There are 14 residues in the CDR3. CDR3 protein: CATSRGSREDEQFF. As DNA, the CDR3 is TGTGCCACCAGCAGAGGTAGCAGGGAGGATGAGCAGTTCTTC.

The V call is TRBV5-1, the J call TRBJ2-3, with 9 bases identical to TRBD2. CDR1 SGHRS and CDR2 YFSETQ come from the germline V gene. The CDR3 spans 17 residues. J was trimmed by 0 bases and V by 3 bases; bases with no gene match: 8. The CDR3 is CASSSRVAGASTDTQYF. DNA for the CDR3: TGCGCCAGCAGCTCCCGGGTAGCGGGGGCAAGCACAGATACGCAGTATTTT.

The V and J genes are TRBV5-1 and TRBJ2-7; TRBD2 agrees at 9 bases. Germline V CDR1 and CDR2: SGHRS, YFSETQ. This CDR3 has 15 residues. The V gene end was trimmed by 10 bases and the J gene end by 3 bases; junction bases not matched to a gene: 14. This CDR3 reads CARIGLAQQHYEQYF. In DNA, the CDR3 is TGCGCCCGCATCGGACTAGCGCAGCAGCACTACGAGCAGTACTTC.

The chain links TRBV6-6 to TRBJ2-1; the D gene is possibly TRBD1 (6 bases). Trimming pared 7 bases from V and 5 bases from J, leaving 12 bases between. Per germline, CDR1 MNHNY and CDR2 SVGAGI (reference sequence). The CDR3 loop spans 13 amino acids. The DNA for the CDR3 is TGTGCCAGCACCAGGACAGAAAACAATGAGCAGTTCTTC. It encodes CASTRTENNEQFF.

This sequence joins TRBV12-5 and TRBJ1-4; D possibly corresponds to TRBD1 (5 bases). The CDR3 sequence is 13 residues long. Trimming pared 5 bases from V and 3 bases from J, leaving 7 bases between. Germline lookup yields CDR1 LGHNT and CDR2 FRNRAP. The CDR3 spells CASGATANEKLFF. DNA of the CDR3: TGTGCTAGTGGTGCGACAGCTAATGAAAAACTGTTTTTT.

The chain links TRBV3-1 (or the pseudogene TRBV3-2) to TRBJ2-3, with D unclear. This CDR3 comprises 13 residues. The ends were cut back, 2 bases at V and 4 bases at J, with 7 bases in the middle. In germline, CDR1 is LGHDT, CDR2 YNNKEL (reference sequence). The CDR3 spells CASSQSSADTQYF. The CDR3 region has the DNA TGTGCCAGCAGCCAATCGTCGGCAGATACGCAGTATTTT.

A single count supports this clone. This chain uses TRBV19 with TRBJ2-2; 11 bases fit TRBD2. V trimming: 8 bases; J trimming: 2 bases; junction bases outside the gene matches: 4. Germline V gives CDR1 LNHDA, CDR2 SQIVND (reference sequence). This CDR3 is built from 15 residues. DNA of the CDR3: TGTGCCAGTTCCGGGACTAGCGGTAACACCGGGGAGCTGTTTTTT. Its translation: CASSGTSGNTGELFF.

The chain links TRBV19 to TRBJ2-2, with D possibly TRBD1 on 6 matching bases. The CDR3 length is 16 residues. Trimming stripped 5 bases from V and 1 base from J, with 14 bases between. Germline V CDR1 and CDR2: LNHDA, SQIVND (reference sequence). CDR3 residues: CASSGGQLGNTGELFF. Here the CDR3 DNA reads TGTGCCAGTAGTGGGGGACAACTAGGGAACACCGGGGAGCTGTTTTTT.

Comment on this clone: In the same sample, other DNA sequences code for this CDR3. The chain employs TRBV6-5 and TRBJ1-2, with 8 nucleotides matching TRBD1. Germline V lookup: CDR1 MNHEY, CDR2 SVGAGI. Losses at the gene ends were 5 bases for V and 2 bases for J; bases not matched to a gene: 1. CDR3 length: 13 residues. CDR3 sequence reads: CASSRDRNYGYTF. In DNA form, the CDR3 reads TGTGCCAGCAGTCGGGACAGGAACTATGGCTACACCTTC.

The chain carries TRBV7-8 and TRBJ2-7, with TRBD1 as a possible D gene (5 bases). The V and J ends lost 1 base and 3 bases respectively, with 13 bases between them. CDR1 and CDR2 from the germline V gene are SGHVS and FQNEAQ. The CDR3 is 15 residues long. The CDR3 region has the DNA TGTGCCAGCAGCTTAGACTCACAGGAGCTCTACGAGCAGTACTTC. Its protein product is CASSLDSQELYEQYF.

This clone was observed a single time. V gene TRBV29-1 combines with J gene TRBJ1-1; D is possibly TRBD1 (6 bases). The germline V and J ends were trimmed by 3 bases and 11 bases, with 19 bases remaining between them. Germline V lookup: CDR1 SQVTM, CDR2 ANQGSEA. CDR3 size: 13 residues. CDR3 region: CSVDGDGGGRAFF. The CDR3 bases are TGCAGCGTTGATGGCGACGGGGGCGGCAGGGCTTTCTTT.

This chain uses TRBV7-6 with TRBJ2-7; TRBD2 is a possible D gene (6 bases). Germline V gene lookup returns CDR1 SGHVS and CDR2 FNYEAQ. Trimming cost V 5 bases and J 3 bases, with 14 bases left between them. The CDR3 is made up of 14 amino acids. The DNA of the CDR3 is TGTGCCAGCAGCCTCTGGGGGGACGGCTACGAGCAGTACTTC. Its protein is CASSLWGDGYEQYF.

The chain employs TRBV23-1 and TRBJ2-6, with TRBD1 as a possible D gene (6 bases). TRBV23-1 is reported as an ORF; its role is uncertain. Trimming pared 4 bases from V and 1 base from J, leaving 14 bases between. The CDR3 runs to 17 residues. The CDR3 here is CASSRQKGGSGANVLTF. The CDR3 region has the DNA TGCGCCAGCAGTCGGCAGAAAGGGGGATCTGGGGCCAACGTCCTGACTTTC.

The J gene is TRBJ2-2, the V gene TRBV24-1; TRBD1 is a possible D gene (7 bases). In germline, CDR1 is KGHDR, CDR2 SFDVKD. The CDR3 contains 16 residues. The V gene lost 4 bases and the J gene lost 0 bases, with 11 bases spanning the gap. The CDR3 loop is CATSDRRGANTGELFF. The CDR3 DNA reads as TGTGCCACCAGTGACCGCAGGGGGGCGAACACCGGGGAGCTGTTTTTT.

V gene TRBV27 combines with J gene TRBJ1-2; TRBD1 is a possible D gene (5 bases). This CDR3 comprises 16 residues. V lost 10 bases to trimming and J lost 0 bases, with 21 bases between them. Germline lookup yields CDR1 MNHEY and CDR2 SMNVEV (reference sequence). The CDR3 is CATAGTSFIPNYGYTF. The CDR3 coding sequence is TGTGCCACCGCCGGGACCAGCTTTATTCCTAACTATGGCTACACCTTC.

This chain uses TRBV6-4 with TRBJ1-5; TRBD1 is a possible D gene (5 bases). CDR3 length equals 14 residues. V was shortened by 5 bases and J by 2 bases, with 10 bases between the two germline ends. CDR1 MRHNA and CDR2 SNTAGT come from the germline V gene. CDR3 region: CASSRDGRNQPQHF. CDR3 in DNA: TGTGCCAGCAGTAGGGACGGCCGCAATCAGCCCCAGCATTTT.

This sequence joins TRBV5-4 and TRBJ1-4, with 7 bases matching TRBD1. Germline V lookup: CDR1 SGHNT, CDR2 YYREEE (reference sequence). After removal of 3 bases from V and 7 bases from J, the junction contained 9 bases not matched to a gene. The CDR3 loop spans 15 amino acids. CDR3 in amino acids: CASSSNRGGGEKLFF. Here the CDR3 DNA reads TGTGCCAGCAGCTCCAACAGGGGAGGCGGTGAAAAACTGTTTTTT.

The chain is built from TRBV10-3 and TRBJ1-3; unclear D gene. From germline, CDR1 is ENHRY and CDR2 SYGVKD. CDR3 length equals 14 residues. V lost 3 bases to trimming and J lost 1 base, with 7 bases between them. The CDR3 protein is CAISEPRSGNTIYF. CDR3 nucleotides: TGTGCCATCAGTGAACCCAGGTCTGGAAACACCATATATTTT.

The table lists this clone with a few counts. The chain employs TRBV18 and TRBJ1-3, with a weak D call TRBD1 (5 bases). This CDR3 is 16 amino acids long. Germline V gene lookup returns CDR1 KGHSH and CDR2 LQKENI. Trimming took 3 bases from V and 0 from J, leaving 12 bases between them. The CDR3 protein is CASSPGTLSSGNTIYF. In DNA, the CDR3 is TGTGCCAGCTCACCTGGGACCCTCAGCTCTGGAAACACCATATATTTT.